This T cell receptor (beta chain) was observed in a study of blood T cell repertoires in COVID-19. Study-level information: Material from acute and convalescent COVID-19 was sourced from the United States, Italy and Spain.

Profiled with immunoSEQ multiplex PCR; TCRdb holds only in-frame clones, not every one. The sample yields a few hundred thousand clones, around 83% seen once. Cohort 3 donors counted as recovered after two negative PCRs, clearance, or resolved symptoms. The CDR3 has 13 amino acids. Between the trimmed V and J ends, which lost 5 bases and 8 bases, there was a span of 15 bases. The germline gives CDR1 SGHTA, CDR2 FQGNSA. The sequencing input was PBMCs or T cells enriched from blood (not recorded which). The V call is TRBV7-2, the J call TRBJ1-1, with D perhaps matching TRBD1 (5 bases). This sequence originates from a woman aged 50 to 65 who had recovered from COVID-19. The CDR3 DNA is TGTGCCAGCAGCCTCTGGGGGGTCCCAGAAGCTTTCTTT. Translation: CASSLWGVPEAFF.